This T cell receptor (beta chain) came from a study of blood T cell repertoires in COVID-19. Participant age was roughly 18 to 100 years, and participants resided in approximately 24 US areas. Using immunoSEQ multiplex PCR, the repertoire was profiled, and TCRdb retains in-frame clones only, with some absent. In the table there are some 400,000 clones, nearly 90% of which are singletons. Sequenced material: PBMCs or T cells enriched from blood (not recorded which). The TCR sequence derives from a woman in her 30s who had recovered from COVID-19.

The CDR3 loop is CASSRSGETQYF. In DNA form, the CDR3 reads TGTGCCAGCTCTCGCTCCGGAGAGACCCAGTACTTC. The rearrangement uses TRBV18 and TRBJ2-5; D ambiguous. Germline V gives CDR1 KGHSH, CDR2 LQKENI. V lost 6 bases and J 4 bases, leaving 9 bases between the germline ends. This CDR3 is built from 12 residues.